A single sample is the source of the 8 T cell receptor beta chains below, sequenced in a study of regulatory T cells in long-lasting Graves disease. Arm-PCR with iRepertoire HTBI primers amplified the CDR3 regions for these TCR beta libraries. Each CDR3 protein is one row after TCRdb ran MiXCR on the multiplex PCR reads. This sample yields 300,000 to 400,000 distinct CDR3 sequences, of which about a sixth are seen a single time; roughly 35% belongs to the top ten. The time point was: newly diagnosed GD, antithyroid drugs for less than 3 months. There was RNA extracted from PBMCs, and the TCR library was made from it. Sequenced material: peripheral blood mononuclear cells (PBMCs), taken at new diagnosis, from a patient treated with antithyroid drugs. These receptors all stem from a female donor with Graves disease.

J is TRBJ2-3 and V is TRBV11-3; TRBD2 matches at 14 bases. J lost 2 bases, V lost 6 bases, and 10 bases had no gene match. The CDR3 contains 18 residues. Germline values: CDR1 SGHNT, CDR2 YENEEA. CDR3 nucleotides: TGTGCCAGCAGAATTGGGACTAGCGGGAGCCATACCACAGATACGCAGTATTTT. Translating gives CASRIGTSGSHTTDTQYF.

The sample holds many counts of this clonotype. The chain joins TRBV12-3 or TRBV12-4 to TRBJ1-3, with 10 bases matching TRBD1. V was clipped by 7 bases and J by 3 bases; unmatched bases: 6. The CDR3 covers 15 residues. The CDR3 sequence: CASNPRTGGGNTIYF. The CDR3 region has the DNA TGTGCCAGCAACCCCCGGACAGGGGGTGGAAACACCATATATTTT.

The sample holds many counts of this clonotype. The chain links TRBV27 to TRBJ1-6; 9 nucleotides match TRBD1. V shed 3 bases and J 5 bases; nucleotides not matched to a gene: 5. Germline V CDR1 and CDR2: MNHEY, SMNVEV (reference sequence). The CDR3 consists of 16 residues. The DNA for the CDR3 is TGTGCCAGCAGTTTGACAGGGGGGACTGATAATTCACCCCTCCACTTT. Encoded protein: CASSLTGGTDNSPLHF.

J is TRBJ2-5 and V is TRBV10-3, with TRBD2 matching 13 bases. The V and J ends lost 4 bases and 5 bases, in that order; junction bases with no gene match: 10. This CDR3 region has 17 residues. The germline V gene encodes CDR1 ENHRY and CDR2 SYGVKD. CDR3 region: CAISAHPPGLAGETQYF. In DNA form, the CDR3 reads TGTGCCATCAGTGCCCACCCCCCGGGACTAGCGGGGGAGACCCAGTACTTC.

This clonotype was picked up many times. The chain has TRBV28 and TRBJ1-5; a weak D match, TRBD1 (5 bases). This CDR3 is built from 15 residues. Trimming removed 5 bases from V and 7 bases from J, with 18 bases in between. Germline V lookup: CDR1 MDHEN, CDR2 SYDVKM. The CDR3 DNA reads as TGTGCCAGCAGTCCCCTGAAAGGAGGGGAGCAGCCCCAGCATTTT. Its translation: CASSPLKGGEQPQHF. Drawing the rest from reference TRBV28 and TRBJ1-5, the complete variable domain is DVKVTQSSRYLVKRTGEKVFLECVQDMDHENMFWYRQDPGLGLRLIYFSYDVKMKEKGDIPEGYSVSREKKERFSLILESASTNQTSMYLCASSPLKGGEQPQHFGDGTRLSIL.

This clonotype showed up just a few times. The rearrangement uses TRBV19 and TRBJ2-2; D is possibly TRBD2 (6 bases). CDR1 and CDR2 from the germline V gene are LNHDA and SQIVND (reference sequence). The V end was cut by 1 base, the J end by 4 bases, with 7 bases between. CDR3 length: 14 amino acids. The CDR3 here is CASSIGRGTGELFF. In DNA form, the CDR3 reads TGTGCCAGTAGTATAGGGAGGGGCACCGGGGAGCTGTTTTTT.

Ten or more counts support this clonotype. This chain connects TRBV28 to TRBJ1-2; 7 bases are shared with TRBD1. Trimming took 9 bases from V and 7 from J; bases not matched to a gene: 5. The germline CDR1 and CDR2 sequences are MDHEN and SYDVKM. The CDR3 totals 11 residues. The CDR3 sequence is CARRQGPGYTF. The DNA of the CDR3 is TGTGCCAGAAGACAGGGTCCTGGCTACACCTTC.

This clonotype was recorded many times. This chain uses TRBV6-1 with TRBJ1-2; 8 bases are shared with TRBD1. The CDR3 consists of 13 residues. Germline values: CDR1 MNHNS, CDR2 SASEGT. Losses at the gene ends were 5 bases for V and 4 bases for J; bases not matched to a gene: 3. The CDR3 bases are TGTGCCAGCAGTCAGGGGGCCAGCTATGGCTACACCTTC. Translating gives CASSQGASYGYTF.